This record covers a single T cell receptor (beta chain). Its antigen target is currently unknown. Base qualities are not at hand, and no much larger clone is one base apart. These data come from a study of T-cell memory formation after mild COVID-19 (TCRdb year 2021). In terms of the full investigation: Most TCR sequence clusters were specific to one of the two donors. In two donors, T-cell clones that expanded and contracted after mild COVID-19 were tracked by sequencing TCRalpha and TCRbeta repertoires over time. The cohort was made up of two young adult volunteers, one female and one male, who were previously healthy.

V was cut back by 3 bases and J by 1 base, leaving a gap of 9 bases between them. The germline V gene specifies MNHEY as CDR1 and SVGAGI as CDR2. Measured from the cysteine to the phenylalanine, the CDR3 is 14 residues long. Left in the record is the CDR3 DNA by itself, 42 bases read in frame from the first base. Ficoll-Paque density gradient centrifugation was the method used to isolate PBMCs. Instrument used: Illumina NovaSeq 6000. Using 5'RACE with constant-segment primers, TCRalpha and TCRbeta cDNA libraries were constructed, with sample barcodes and unique molecular identifiers added in the process. RNA was extracted from every sample with Trizol reagent. The libraries were amplified in two PCR steps, and the second step added a second sample barcode and Illumina TruSeq adapters. Libraries were sequenced on an Illumina NovaSeq with 2 x 150 bp paired-end reads. Processing in the source paper ran as follows. Demultiplexing of reads and collapsing into UMI-guided consensus sequences were performed with migec v1.2.7. Using mixcr v2.1.11, UMI consensuses were aligned to TRA and TRB V and J templates and then assembled into clonotypes. A clonotype was counted as expanded or contracted only if both edgeR and NoisET called the change significant, with noise models trained on biological replicates. For edgeR calls, a false discovery rate-adjusted p below 0.01 and a log2 fold-change threshold of 1 were applied. As an exploratory analysis of dynamics, max-normalized trajectories of the 1000 most abundant clonotypes were examined with PCA combined with hierarchical clustering. Separately sequenced CD4+ and CD8+ repertoires were used to assign the CD4 or CD8 phenotype of responding clones. The public reads were reprocessed in TCRdb via fastp at Q25 and MiXCR, keeping in-frame beta chains. Entries are consolidated by CDR3 protein sequence, retaining the most common genes and DNA. TCRdb, not the original authors, processed these V and J calls. The sample table shows just under 350,000 distinct CDR3 sequences, and about an eighth are seen once. The ten largest clones capture about 21% of the sample.

What the study reported, not specific to this receptor: The detection of some responding clones in pre-infection memory suggests that pre-existing cross-reactive memory T cells joined the SARS-CoV-2 response. From day 15 to 85, contracting clones showed balanced CD4/CD8 phenotypes, whereas a second wave of clones that expanded from day 15 to 37 leaned towards CD4+. The second-wave clones that peaked on day 37 were not confirmed to be SARS-CoV-2 specific. The study covered only a couple of mild cases, and larger cohorts including severe cases with pre-infection samples were considered necessary. Contracting CD4+ clones turned up mainly in the CM and EM memory subsets, whereas EMRA was where CD8+ clones were enriched.

The sequenced sample consisted of PBMCs or a T cell subset sorted from them (not recorded which). This clonotype originated in a man younger than 35 who had mild COVID-19 (a few samples of this study predate the infection). The sample titles of this study are shuffled in the database, so cell type and time point are left out; the donor was told from shared clones. Here the chain combines TRBV6-5 and TRBJ1-1; the D gene is not confidently resolved. The DNA sequence reads TGTGCCAGCAGTTATAAGGCCGGGAACACTGAAGCTTTCTTT. Translated, it gives CASSYKAGNTEAFF.